This entry lists 23 T cell receptor beta chains sequenced from one sample in a study of T cells in women clearing cervical HPV infection (dated by TCRdb to the late 2010s). Library creation used the immunoSEQ multiplex PCR assay. Sourced from immuneACCESS, this table was stored by TCRdb with only in-frame sequences that have V and J called. A share of the clones is absent; for the studies checked, an unresolved V gene accounts for under half, and the remainder has no known explanation. The data table for this sample lists about 34,000 clones. 3.1% of the sample goes to the ten largest clones. The specimen sequenced was blood buffy coat. All receptors come from a woman aged 18 to 69 with a cervical HPV16 infection that either progressed to CIN3+ or cleared (not recorded which).

In the case of this clone: The read comes to an end 3 residues before the CDR3 does, leaving the germline J gene to fill in the end. The chain uses TRBV2 and TRBJ1-5; no clear D gene. The CDR3 totals 13 residues. Germline lookup yields CDR1 SNHLY and CDR2 FYNNEI. The V end was cut by 4 bases, the J end by 0 bases, with 4 bases between. The CDR3 bases that were read are TGTGCCAGCAGTGCTTATAGCAATCAGCCC. This gives the protein CASSAYSNQP. The whole CDR3 sequence reads CASSAYSNQPQHF. The whole variable domain, remainder taken from reference TRBV2 and TRBJ1-5, is EPEVTQTPSHQVTQMGQEVILRCVPISNHLYFYWYRQILGQKVEFLVSFYNNEISEKSEIFDDQFSVERPDGSNFTLKIRSTKLEDSAMYFCASSAYSNQPQHFGDGTRLSIL.

In the case of this clone: The observed sequence ends 3 residues before the CDR3 terminus, with the missing tail filled in from the germline J gene. The chain has TRBV20-1 and TRBJ1-5; 10 bases match TRBD1. Germline V lookup: CDR1 DFQATT, CDR2 SNEGSKA (reference sequence). J lost 6 bases, V lost 5 bases, and 7 bases had no gene match. The CDR3 runs to 14 residues. The DNA read from the CDR3 is TGCAGTGCTGGTGGACAGGGGGTGATTCAGCCC. As protein: CSAGGQGVIQP. The CDR3 as a whole reads CSAGGQGVIQPQHF.

With regard to this clone: The DNA ends 3 residues before the CDR3 does, and the rest of the CDR3 is filled in from the germline J gene. The chain carries TRBV7-3 and TRBJ2-3, with TRBD2 identical over 10 bases. CDR3 length equals 15 residues. Germline V gene sequence: CDR1 SGHTA, CDR2 FQGTGA. CDR3: CASSLIAGGEETQYF. The part of the CDR3 DNA that was read is TGTGCCAGCAGCTTAATAGCGGGGGGAGAAGAGACG. Together with reference TRBV7-3 and TRBJ2-3, the CDR3 gives the full variable domain: GAGVSQTPSNKVTEKGKYVELRCDPISGHTALYWYRQSLGQGPEFLIYFQGTGAADDSGLPNDRFFAVRPEGSVSTLKIQRTERGDSAVYLCASSLIAGGEETQYFGPGTRLTVL.

Of note for this clone: The CDR3 is cut off 3 residues early in the read; its end comes from the germline J gene. The sample holds other DNA sequences that translate to the same CDR3. The V and J genes are TRBV30 and TRBJ1-3; tentative D call: TRBD1 (5 bases). The CDR3 has 13 amino acids. The V end lost 5 bases, the J end lost 2 bases, and 10 bases lay between the germline ends. Germline V gene sequence: CDR1 GTSNPN, CDR2 SVGIG (reference sequence). The sequenced part of the CDR3 DNA is TGTGCCTGGGATCAGGGAGCTGGAAACACC. It specifies CAWDQGAGNT. The whole CDR3 protein reads CAWDQGAGNTIYF. Based on the CDR3 plus reference TRBV30 and TRBJ1-3, the full variable domain is SQTIHQWPATLVQPVGSPLSLECTVEGTSNPNLYWYRQAAGRGLQLLFYSVGIGQISSEVPQNLSASRPQDRQFILSSKKLLLSDSGFYLCAWDQGAGNTIYFGEGSWLTVV.

Notes on this clone: From the germline J gene comes the end of the CDR3, since the read stops 3 residues before it. The chain has TRBV18 and TRBJ2-1; 7 nucleotides match TRBD2. Germline V gives CDR1 KGHSH, CDR2 LQKENI. V shed 2 bases, J shed 6 bases, and the junction held 1 base outside the gene matches. CDR3 length: 13 residues. The sequenced CDR3 bases are TGTGCCAGCTCACCATCTAGCGGCAATGAG. This codes for CASSPSSGNE. The whole CDR3 protein is CASSPSSGNEQFF.

Notes on this clone: The CDR3 end is not reached by the read, which stops 3 residues before it; the germline J gene fills it in. The rearrangement links TRBV19 to TRBJ2-7, with 11 positions matching TRBD1. The germline gives CDR1 LNHDA, CDR2 SQIVND (reference sequence). CDR3 length equals 14 residues. The trim removed 2 bases at V and 6 bases at J, leaving 3 bases unmatched. CDR3 DNA, as far as it was read: TGTGCCAGTAGTATACGGACAGGGGGCGGCGAG. It translates to CASSIRTGGGE. The full CDR3 sequence reads CASSIRTGGGEQYF.

The CDR3 sequence: CASSPGTRSGYTF. CDR3 DNA (partial): TGTGCCAGCAGCCCAGGGACACGGAGTGGC. The rearrangement joins TRBV9 to TRBJ1-2; the D gene is possibly TRBD1 (6 bases). Read sequence stops 3 residues before the CDR3 end, and the germline J gene provides the missing end. CDR1 SGDLS and CDR2 YYNGEE come from the germline V gene. Trimming cost V 4 bases and J 7 bases, with 14 bases left between them. The CDR3 has 13 residues.

Worth noting for this clone: Coverage ceases 3 residues before the CDR3 finishes, and the germline J gene fills in the end. V gene TRBV19 combines with J gene TRBJ1-5; the match to TRBD1 covers 7 bases. The CDR3 is 15 amino acids. CDR1 and CDR2 (germline): LNHDA, SQIVND (reference sequence). V was clipped by 7 bases and J by 0 bases; unmatched bases: 6. CDR3: CASIRQGVSNQPQHF. The sequenced part of the CDR3 DNA is TGTGCCAGTATACGCCAGGGGGTTAGCAATCAGCCC.

As to this clone: The read ends 3 residues before the CDR3 terminus; that terminus is restored from the germline J gene. The same CDR3 is also encoded by other DNA sequences in this sample. V is TRBV5-1 and J is TRBJ1-3, with 9 bases aligning to TRBD1. Looked up from germline, CDR1 is SGHRS and CDR2 is YFSETQ. There are 16 residues in the CDR3. V gave up 2 bases and J gave up 6 bases; unmatched junction bases: 9. CDR3 DNA (partial): TGCGCCAGCAGCTTTTTCTCCCGGGACAGGGCAAACACC. Amino acids: CASSFFSRDRANT. The full CDR3 sequence reads CASSFFSRDRANTIYF.

Concerning this clone: The read ends 3 residues before the CDR3 terminus; that terminus is restored from the germline J gene. V and J are TRBV2 and TRBJ1-5; 7 bases line up with TRBD1. CDR3 length equals 15 residues. The J segment lost 4 bases and the V segment lost 4 bases, leaving 7 bases of the junction unmatched. Looked up from germline, CDR1 is SNHLY and CDR2 is FYNNEI. The sequenced part of the CDR3 DNA is TGTGCCAGCAGTGGGAACAGGGGAACAAATCAGCCC. Protein: CASSGNRGTNQP. The entire CDR3 reads CASSGNRGTNQPQHF.

Comments on this clone: The read comes to an end 3 residues before the CDR3 does, leaving the germline J gene to fill in the end. The chain couples TRBV7-8 to TRBJ1-6; 7 nucleotides agree with TRBD1. The CDR3 consists of 16 residues. With V trimmed by 0 bases and J by 7 bases, 6 bases remained unmatched. Germline values: CDR1 SGHVS, CDR2 FQNEAQ. The DNA read from the CDR3 is TGTGCCAGCAGCTTAGCCGTAGGGGGCCAGAATTCACCC. Protein product: CASSLAVGGQNSP. The CDR3 in its entirety is CASSLAVGGQNSPLHF.

To note about this clone: The DNA ends 3 residues before the CDR3 does, and the rest of the CDR3 is filled in from the germline J gene. This chain uses TRBV19 with TRBJ2-1, with D maybe TRBD1 (5 bases). V was clipped by 4 bases and J by 9 bases, with 10 bases between them. The germline V gene encodes CDR1 LNHDA and CDR2 SQIVND (reference sequence). The length of the CDR3 is 12 residues. The CDR3 DNA, read in part, is TGTGCCAGTAGTAGGGGCCAGGGTGAG. Its protein product is CASSRGQGE. The complete CDR3 protein is CASSRGQGEQFF. The full variable domain, rest sourced from reference TRBV19 and TRBJ2-1, is DGGITQSPKYLFRKEGQNVTLSCEQNLNHDAMYWYRQDPGQGLRLIYYSQIVNDFQKGDIAEGYSVSREKKESFPLTVTSAQKNPTAFYLCASSRGQGEQFFGPGTRLTVL.

Regarding this clone: The CDR3 end is not reached by the read, which stops 3 residues before it; the germline J gene fills it in. The chain employs TRBV20-1 and TRBJ2-3; 9 bases map to TRBD1. The germline V gene encodes CDR1 DFQATT and CDR2 SNEGSKA (reference sequence). This CDR3 is 13 amino acids long. Here the CDR3 reads CSARDRVNQPQYF. Incomplete CDR3 DNA: TGCAGTGCTCGGGACAGGGTCAATCAGCCG.

Of note for this clone: The read falls 3 residues short of the CDR3 end, and the missing part is taken from the germline J gene. The chain combines TRBV19 with TRBJ1-6; 7 bases are a match to TRBD1. The V gene end was trimmed by 8 bases and the J gene end by 11 bases; junction bases not matched to a gene: 12. Germline values: CDR1 LNHDA, CDR2 SQIVND (reference sequence). The CDR3 runs to 14 residues. The CDR3 here is CASRTTAGGTPLHF. The sequenced CDR3 bases are TGTGCCAGTCGGACCACGGCAGGGGGTACACCC. The whole variable domain, remainder taken from reference TRBV19 and TRBJ1-6, is DGGITQSPKYLFRKEGQNVTLSCEQNLNHDAMYWYRQDPGQGLRLIYYSQIVNDFQKGDIAEGYSVSREKKESFPLTVTSAQKNPTAFYLCASRTTAGGTPLHFGNGTRLTVT.

On this clone itself: Read coverage stops 3 residues before the CDR3 terminus; the germline J gene supplies the remainder. This chain uses TRBV29-1 with TRBJ1-1; tentative D call: TRBD1 (6 bases). The CDR3 totals 13 residues. The germline V gene encodes CDR1 SQVTM and CDR2 ANQGSEA. The V end lost 5 bases, the J end lost 0 bases, and 10 bases lay between the germline ends. Incomplete CDR3 DNA: TGCAGCGTTCACAGGGTCATGAACACTGAA. Protein: CSVHRVMNTE. The CDR3 reads in full as CSVHRVMNTEAFF. The full variable domain, with the rest looked up from reference TRBV29-1 and TRBJ1-1, is SAVISQKPSRDICQRGTSLTIQCQVDSQVTMMFWYRQQPGQSLTLIATANQGSEATYESGFVIDKFPISRPNLTFSTLTVSNMSPEDSSIYLCSVHRVMNTEAFFGQGTRLTVV.

Remarks on this clone: The CDR3 extends 3 residues past the end of the read, so its final part is completed from the germline J gene. The rearrangement joins TRBV2 to TRBJ2-7; 8 positions match TRBD2. This CDR3 spans 14 amino acids. CDR1 and CDR2 (germline): SNHLY, FYNNEI. Trimming took 5 bases from V and 3 from J; bases not matched to a gene: 6. Partial CDR3 DNA: TGTGCCAGCAGTCGGACTAGCCAGGGCTACGAG. Its protein is CASSRTSQGYE. The complete CDR3 reads CASSRTSQGYEQYF.

The chain's CDR3 is CASSGWTGNSPLHF. Incomplete CDR3 DNA: TGTGCCAGCAGTGGTTGGACTGGTAATTCACCC. This chain uses TRBV6-1 with TRBJ1-6; no reliable D call. The CDR3 end lies 3 residues beyond the end of the read and is filled in from the germline J gene. Trimming took 4 bases from V and 6 from J, leaving 10 bases between them. The germline V gene has CDR1 MNHNS and CDR2 SASEGT. This CDR3 is built from 14 residues.

The CDR3 sequence is CASSIYQGKGQPQHF. Incomplete CDR3 DNA: TGTGCCAGTAGTATCTACCAGGGAAAGGGTCAGCCC. The J gene is TRBJ1-5, the V gene TRBV19; D might be TRBD1 (5 bases). The read finishes 3 residues shy of the CDR3 end, and the germline J gene is used to complete it. This CDR3 has 15 amino acids. From germline, CDR1 is LNHDA and CDR2 SQIVND (reference sequence). V was cut by 3 bases and J by 6 bases, with 15 bases left in between.

On this clone: The read falls 3 residues short of the CDR3 end, and the missing part is taken from the germline J gene. This chain connects TRBV30 to TRBJ2-7; the D is unclear. Trimming cost V 4 bases and J 3 bases, with 13 bases left between them. The germline gives CDR1 GTSNPN, CDR2 SVGIG (reference sequence). This CDR3 contains 13 residues. CDR3 in amino acids: CAWNSLAYYEQYF. CDR3 bases read: TGTGCCTGGAATAGCCTGGCCTACTACGAG.

Notes on this clone: The read gets to within 3 residues of the CDR3 end, and the germline J gene fills in the rest. This sequence joins TRBV20-1 and TRBJ2-2; maybe TRBD2 (5 bases). This CDR3 spans 14 amino acids. V was pared by 2 bases and J by 1 base, with 8 bases between. Germline assignment: CDR1 DFQATT and CDR2 SNEGSKA (reference sequence). CDR3 loop: CSARFRGNTGELFF. The CDR3 DNA, read in part, is TGCAGTGCTAGATTTCGGGGGAACACCGGGGAG.

As concerns this clone: The read gets to within 3 residues of the CDR3 end, and the germline J gene fills in the rest. The gene calls are TRBV16 and TRBJ2-1; TRBD1 matches 10 bases. V lost 4 bases, J lost 6 bases, and 6 bases stayed unmatched. Germline V CDR1 and CDR2: KGHSY, FQNENV. The CDR3 runs 15 residues. The covered CDR3 bases are TGTGCCAGCAGCCGAACTCGGGACAGGGGCAATGAG. The encoded protein is CASSRTRDRGNE. The whole CDR3 reads CASSRTRDRGNEQFF.

Points on this clone: The read halts 3 residues ahead of the CDR3 end, with the missing end drawn from the germline J gene. The V gene is TRBV10-3, the J gene TRBJ2-3; the D gene is possibly TRBD2 (7 bases). The CDR3 is made up of 15 amino acids. Germline assignment: CDR1 ENHRY and CDR2 SYGVKD. Deletions cut 6 bases from V and 0 bases from J, with 13 bases between. The CDR3 sequence is CAIRSGGLSTDTQYF. The CDR3 DNA, read in part, is TGTGCCATCAGGTCGGGGGGCCTAAGCACAGATACG.

As to this clone: The observed sequence ends 3 residues before the CDR3 terminus, with the missing tail filled in from the germline J gene. J is TRBJ1-6 and V is TRBV19, with 10 bases fitting TRBD1. The CDR3 contains 15 residues. Unmatched junction bases numbered 4, after V lost 2 bases and J lost 9 bases. CDR1 and CDR2 (germline): LNHDA, SQIVND (reference sequence). CDR3: CASSIKWDRGSPLHF. The part of the CDR3 DNA that was read is TGTGCCAGTAGTATAAAATGGGACAGGGGTTCACCC.